The entry below describes one TCR beta chain. Its cognate antigen has yet to be identified. Base qualities are not provided; no much larger clone lies one nucleotide away. CDR1 is given as MNHEY and CDR2 as SVGAGI, both from the germline V gene. V loses 3 bases of germline sequence and J loses 10 bases, and the interval between the two ends is 18 bases. From cysteine to phenylalanine, the CDR3 is 14 amino acids long. The CDR3 DNA has 42 bases and is translated from base 1. The trial excluded patients who had a history of autoimmune disease or who were on systemic immunosuppression. In every dose cohort, peripheral blood was drawn for TCR sequencing at baseline, cycle 4 day 1, and cycle 7 day 1. The samples were drawn from a first-in-human, open-label, multicenter phase I dose-escalation trial of ivuxolimab. Adults with locally advanced or metastatic head and neck squamous cell, hepatocellular, melanoma or renal cell carcinoma were enrolled in the trial. Before TCR sequencing, CD4+ and CD8+ T cells were separately sorted from peripheral blood.

The record originates from a study of OX40 agonist ivuxolimab in advanced cancers. Regarding the complete study: Ivuxolimab, which targeted the costimulatory receptor OX40 (CD134), was an agonistic, fully human IgG2 monoclonal antibody. The point of sequencing TCRbeta in the periphery was to test whether ivuxolimab changed TCR sequence diversity and drove clonal T-cell expansion. Patients were allowed to have had prior anti-PD-1, anti-PD-L1 or anti-CTLA-4 therapy, and around 40% of the dose-escalation patients had previously received checkpoint inhibitors. Intravenous ivuxolimab was administered to patients every 2 weeks at six dose levels: 0.01, 0.1, 0.3, 1.5, 3 and 10 mg/kg. Of the approximately 54 patients in dose escalation, some 19 had hepatocellular carcinoma, approximately 15 had melanoma, 9 had renal cell carcinoma and 9 had head and neck cancer. The dose-escalation cohort was over 70% male with a mean age of roughly 62 years, ranging from roughly 20 to 85. Partial responses were achieved by three dose-escalation patients, of whom one had hepatocellular carcinoma and two had cutaneous melanoma. The monotherapy dose-escalation portion (N ≈ 57 patients) of the phase I ivuxolimab trial is reported in the paper.

For sequencing of the TCRbeta CDR3 region, genomic DNA was extracted from the sorted cells. The immunoSEQ Assay was used to sequence the TCRbeta CDR3 regions. In TCRdb, the immuneACCESS table is reduced to in-frame sequences with V and J assigned. These tables do not hold every clone; where another copy was compared, an unresolved V gene accounts for under half, and the others remain unexplained. The sample records about 47,000 clones, 80% to 85% of which are singletons. The top ten clones comprise less than 25% of the sample. Beyond this particular receptor, the publication reports: At doses from 0.1 to 3.0 mg/kg, clonal expansion was seen in both CD4+ and CD8+ blood T cells between baseline and week 6. On average, CD8+ T cells showed more expanded clones than CD4+ T cells after ivuxolimab. Partial responders in the 0.1-3.0 mg/kg groups had among the lowest normalized peripheral clonal expansion, especially among CD8+ T cells. Low levels of normalized T-cell clonal expansion were also seen in some patients who did not respond. The antigen specificity of the peripheral T cells that underwent clonal expansion was not determined.

The V gene is TRBV6-5 and the J gene is TRBJ1-1; TRBD1 could be the D gene, as 6 bases match. The receptor's source is an adult with an advanced solid tumor such as melanoma, head and neck, liver or kidney cancer. The specimen comprised CD4+ or CD8+ T cells sorted from blood, sampled in a trial of the OX40 agonist ivuxolimab. In nucleotides, the sequence is TGTGCCAGCAGTTATAGAGTCGACTCCAGGGGAGCTTTCTTT. The encoded protein is CASSYRVDSRGAFF.